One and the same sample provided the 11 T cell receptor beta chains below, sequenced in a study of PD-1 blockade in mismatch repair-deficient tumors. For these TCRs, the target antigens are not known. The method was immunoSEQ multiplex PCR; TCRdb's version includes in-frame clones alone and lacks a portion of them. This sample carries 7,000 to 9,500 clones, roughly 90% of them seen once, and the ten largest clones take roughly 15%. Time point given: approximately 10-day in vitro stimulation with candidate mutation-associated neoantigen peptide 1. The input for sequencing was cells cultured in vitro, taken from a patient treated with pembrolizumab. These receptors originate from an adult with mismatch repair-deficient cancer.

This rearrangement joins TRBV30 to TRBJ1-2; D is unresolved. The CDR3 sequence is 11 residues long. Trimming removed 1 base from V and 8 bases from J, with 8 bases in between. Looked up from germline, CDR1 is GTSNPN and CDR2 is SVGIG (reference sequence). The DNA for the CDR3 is TGTGCCTGGAGTGGCGGGGAAGGCTACACCTTC. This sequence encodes CAWSGGEGYTF.

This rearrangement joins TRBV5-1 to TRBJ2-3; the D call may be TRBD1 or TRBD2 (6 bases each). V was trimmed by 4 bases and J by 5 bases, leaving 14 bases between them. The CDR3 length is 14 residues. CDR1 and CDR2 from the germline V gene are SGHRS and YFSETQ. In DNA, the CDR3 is TGCGCCAGCAGCCTGGAGGGGGTTTTAGATACGCAGTATTTT. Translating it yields CASSLEGVLDTQYF. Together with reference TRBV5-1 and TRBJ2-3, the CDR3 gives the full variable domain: KAGVTQTPRYLIKTRGQQVTLSCSPISGHRSVSWYQQTPGQGLQFLFEYFSETQRNKGNFPGRFSGRQFSNSRSEMNVSTLELGDSALYLCASSLEGVLDTQYFGPGTRLTVL.

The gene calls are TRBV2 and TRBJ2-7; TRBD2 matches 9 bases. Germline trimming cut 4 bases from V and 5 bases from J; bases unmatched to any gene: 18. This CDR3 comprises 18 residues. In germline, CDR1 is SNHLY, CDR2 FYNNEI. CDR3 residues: CASSAASSGRVLSDEQYF. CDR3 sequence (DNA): TGTGCCAGCAGTGCGGCGAGTAGCGGGAGAGTGCTATCGGACGAGCAGTACTTC. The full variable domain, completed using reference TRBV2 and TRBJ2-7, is EPEVTQTPSHQVTQMGQEVILRCVPISNHLYFYWYRQILGQKVEFLVSFYNNEISEKSEIFDDQFSVERPDGSNFTLKIRSTKLEDSAMYFCASSAASSGRVLSDEQYFGPGTRLTVT.

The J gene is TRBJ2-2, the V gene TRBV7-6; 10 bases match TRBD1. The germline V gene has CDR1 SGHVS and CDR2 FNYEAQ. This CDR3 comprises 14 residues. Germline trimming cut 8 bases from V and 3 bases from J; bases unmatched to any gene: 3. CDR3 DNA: TGTGCCAGCGGGACAGGGGATGACACCGGGGAGCTGTTTTTT. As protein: CASGTGDDTGELFF.

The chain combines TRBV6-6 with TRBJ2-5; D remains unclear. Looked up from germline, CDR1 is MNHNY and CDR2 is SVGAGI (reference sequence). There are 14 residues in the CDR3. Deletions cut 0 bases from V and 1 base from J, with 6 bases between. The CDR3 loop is CASSYSGFQETQYF. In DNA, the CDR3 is TGTGCCAGCAGTTACTCGGGATTCCAAGAGACCCAGTACTTC.

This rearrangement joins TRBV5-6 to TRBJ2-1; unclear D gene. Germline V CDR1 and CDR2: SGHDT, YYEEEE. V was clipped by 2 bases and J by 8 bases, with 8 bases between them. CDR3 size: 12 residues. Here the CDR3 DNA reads TGTGCCAGCAGCTTCGTCTGGGATGAGCAGTTCTTC. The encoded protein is CASSFVWDEQFF.

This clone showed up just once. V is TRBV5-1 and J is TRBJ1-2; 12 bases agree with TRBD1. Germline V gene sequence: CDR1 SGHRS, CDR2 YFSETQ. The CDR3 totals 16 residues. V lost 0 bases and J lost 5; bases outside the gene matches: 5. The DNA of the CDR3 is TGCGCCAGCAGCTTGGCCCCGGGACAGGGGGCTTATGGCTACACCTTC. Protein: CASSLAPGQGAYGYTF.

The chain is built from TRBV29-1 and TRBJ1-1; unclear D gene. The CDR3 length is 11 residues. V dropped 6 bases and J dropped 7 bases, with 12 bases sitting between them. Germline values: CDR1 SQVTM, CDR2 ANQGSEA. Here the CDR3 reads CSVFGAGEAFF. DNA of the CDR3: TGCAGCGTCTTTGGCGCGGGTGAAGCTTTCTTT. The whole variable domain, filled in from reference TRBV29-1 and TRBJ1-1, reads SAVISQKPSRDICQRGTSLTIQCQVDSQVTMMFWYRQQPGQSLTLIATANQGSEATYESGFVIDKFPISRPNLTFSTLTVSNMSPEDSSIYLCSVFGAGEAFFGQGTRLTVV.

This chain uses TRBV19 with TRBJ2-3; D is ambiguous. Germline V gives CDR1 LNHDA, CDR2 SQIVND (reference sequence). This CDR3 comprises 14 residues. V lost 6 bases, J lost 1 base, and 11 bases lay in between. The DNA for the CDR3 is TGTGCCAGTAGGGACCGTCCCGGCACAGATACGCAGTATTTT. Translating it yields CASRDRPGTDTQYF.

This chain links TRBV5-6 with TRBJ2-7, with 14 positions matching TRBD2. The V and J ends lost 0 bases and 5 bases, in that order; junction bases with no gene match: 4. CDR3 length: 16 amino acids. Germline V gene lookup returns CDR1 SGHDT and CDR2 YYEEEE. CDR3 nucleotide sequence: TGTGCCAGCAGCTTGGGGGGACTAGCGGGAGTAGACGAGCAGTACTTC. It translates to CASSLGGLAGVDEQYF.

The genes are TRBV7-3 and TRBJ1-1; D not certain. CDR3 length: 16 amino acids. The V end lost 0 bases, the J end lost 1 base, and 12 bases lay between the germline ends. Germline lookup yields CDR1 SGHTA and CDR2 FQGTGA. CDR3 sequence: CASSLTRERRNTEAFF. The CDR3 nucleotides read TGTGCCAGCAGCTTAACGCGGGAGAGGAGGAACACTGAAGCTTTCTTT.